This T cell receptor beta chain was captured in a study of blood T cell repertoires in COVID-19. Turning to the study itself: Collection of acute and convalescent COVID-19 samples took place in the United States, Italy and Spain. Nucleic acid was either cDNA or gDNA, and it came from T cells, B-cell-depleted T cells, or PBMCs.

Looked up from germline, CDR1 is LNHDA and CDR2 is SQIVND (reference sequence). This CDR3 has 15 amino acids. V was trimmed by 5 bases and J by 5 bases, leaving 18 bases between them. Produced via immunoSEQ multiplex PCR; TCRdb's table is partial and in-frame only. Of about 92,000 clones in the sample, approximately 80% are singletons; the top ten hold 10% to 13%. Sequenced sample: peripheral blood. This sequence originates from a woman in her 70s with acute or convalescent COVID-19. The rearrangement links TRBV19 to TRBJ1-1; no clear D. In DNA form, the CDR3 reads TGTGCCAGTAGTTCCCCCCGCCTTGGGAGGACTGAAGCTTTCTTT. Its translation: CASSSPRLGRTEAFF.